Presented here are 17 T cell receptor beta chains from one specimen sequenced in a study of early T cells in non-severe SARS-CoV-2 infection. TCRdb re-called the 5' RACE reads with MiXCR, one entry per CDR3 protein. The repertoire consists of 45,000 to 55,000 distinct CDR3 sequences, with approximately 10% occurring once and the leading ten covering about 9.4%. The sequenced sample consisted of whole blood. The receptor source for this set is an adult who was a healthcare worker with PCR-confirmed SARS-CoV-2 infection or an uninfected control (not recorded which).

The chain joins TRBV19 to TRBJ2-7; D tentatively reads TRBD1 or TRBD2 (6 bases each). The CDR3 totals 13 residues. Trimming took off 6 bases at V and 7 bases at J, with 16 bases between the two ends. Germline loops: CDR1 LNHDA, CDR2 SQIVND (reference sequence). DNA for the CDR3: TGTGCCAGTAGCCGGACAGCCGCGGGGGAGCAGTACTTC. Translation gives CASSRTAAGEQYF. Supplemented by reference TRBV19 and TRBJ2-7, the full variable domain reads DGGITQSPKYLFRKEGQNVTLSCEQNLNHDAMYWYRQDPGQGLRLIYYSQIVNDFQKGDIAEGYSVSREKKESFPLTVTSAQKNPTAFYLCASSRTAAGEQYFGPGTRLTVT.

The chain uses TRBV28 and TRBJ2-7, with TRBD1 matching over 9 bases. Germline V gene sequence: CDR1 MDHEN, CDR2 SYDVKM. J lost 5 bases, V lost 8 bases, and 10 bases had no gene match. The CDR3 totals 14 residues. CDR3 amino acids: CASVAGTGKNEQYF. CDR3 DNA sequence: TGTGCCAGCGTTGCCGGGACAGGGAAAAACGAGCAGTACTTC. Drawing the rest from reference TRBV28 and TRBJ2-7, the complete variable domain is DVKVTQSSRYLVKRTGEKVFLECVQDMDHENMFWYRQDPGLGLRLIYFSYDVKMKEKGDIPEGYSVSREKKERFSLILESASTNQTSMYLCASVAGTGKNEQYFGPGTRLTVT.

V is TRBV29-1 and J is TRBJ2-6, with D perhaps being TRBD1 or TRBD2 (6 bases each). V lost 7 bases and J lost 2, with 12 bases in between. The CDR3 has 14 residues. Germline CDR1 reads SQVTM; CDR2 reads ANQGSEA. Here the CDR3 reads CSARGGPGANVLTF. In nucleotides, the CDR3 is TGCAGCGCCCGAGGGGGGCCTGGGGCCAACGTCCTGACTTTC.

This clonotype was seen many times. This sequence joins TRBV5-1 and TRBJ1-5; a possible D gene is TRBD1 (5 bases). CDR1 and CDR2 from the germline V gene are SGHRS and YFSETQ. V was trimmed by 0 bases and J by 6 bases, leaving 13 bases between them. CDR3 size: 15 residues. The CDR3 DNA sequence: TGCGCCAGCAGCTTGGACGGGACGGTGGCTCAGCCCCAGCATTTT. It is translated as CASSLDGTVAQPQHF. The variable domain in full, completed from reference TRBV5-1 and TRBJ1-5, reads KAGVTQTPRYLIKTRGQQVTLSCSPISGHRSVSWYQQTPGQGLQFLFEYFSETQRNKGNFPGRFSGRQFSNSRSEMNVSTLELGDSALYLCASSLDGTVAQPQHFGDGTRLSIL.

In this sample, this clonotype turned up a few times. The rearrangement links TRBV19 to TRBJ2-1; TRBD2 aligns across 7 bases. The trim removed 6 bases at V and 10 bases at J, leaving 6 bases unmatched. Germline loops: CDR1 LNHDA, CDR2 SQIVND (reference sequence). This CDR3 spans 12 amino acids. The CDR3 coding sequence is TGTGCCAGTAGATCTCGGGGGGACGAGCAGTTCTTC. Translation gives CASRSRGDEQFF.

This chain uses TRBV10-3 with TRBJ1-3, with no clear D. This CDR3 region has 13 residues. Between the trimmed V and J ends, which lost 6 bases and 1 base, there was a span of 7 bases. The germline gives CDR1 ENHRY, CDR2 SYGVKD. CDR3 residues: CAIRGHSGNTIYF. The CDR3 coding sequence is TGTGCCATCAGGGGCCATTCTGGAAACACCATATATTTT.

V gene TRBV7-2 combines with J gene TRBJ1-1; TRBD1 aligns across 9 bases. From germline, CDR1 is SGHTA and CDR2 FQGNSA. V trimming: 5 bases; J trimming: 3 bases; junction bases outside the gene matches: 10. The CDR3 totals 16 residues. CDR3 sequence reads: CASSPIGTGQYTEAFF. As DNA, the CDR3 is TGTGCCAGCAGCCCAATAGGGACAGGGCAGTACACTGAAGCTTTCTTT.

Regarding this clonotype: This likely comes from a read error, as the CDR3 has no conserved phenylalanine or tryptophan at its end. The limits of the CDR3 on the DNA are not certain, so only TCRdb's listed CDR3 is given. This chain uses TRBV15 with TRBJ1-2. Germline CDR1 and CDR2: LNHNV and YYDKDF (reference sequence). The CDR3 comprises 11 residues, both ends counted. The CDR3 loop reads CATSRDWEATA.

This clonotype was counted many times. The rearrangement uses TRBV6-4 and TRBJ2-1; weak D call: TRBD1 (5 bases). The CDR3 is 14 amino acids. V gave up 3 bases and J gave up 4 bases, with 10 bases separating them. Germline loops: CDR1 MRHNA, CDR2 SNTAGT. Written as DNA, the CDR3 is TGTGCCAGCAGTGAGCAGGGTCGATACAATGAGCAGTTCTTC. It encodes CASSEQGRYNEQFF.

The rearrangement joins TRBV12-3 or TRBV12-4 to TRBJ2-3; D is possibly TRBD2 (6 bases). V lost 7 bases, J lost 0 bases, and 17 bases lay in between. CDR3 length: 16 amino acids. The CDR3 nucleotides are TGTGCCAGCACCCCTACCCCGGGGACTAGCACAGATACGCAGTATTTT. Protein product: CASTPTPGTSTDTQYF.

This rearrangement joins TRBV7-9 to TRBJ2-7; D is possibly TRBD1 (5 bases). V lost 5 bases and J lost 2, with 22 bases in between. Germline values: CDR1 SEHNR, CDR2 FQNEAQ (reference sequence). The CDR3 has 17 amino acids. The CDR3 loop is CASSRTSYPGNPYEQYF. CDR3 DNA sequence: TGTGCCAGCAGCCGGACGTCCTACCCAGGGAATCCCTACGAGCAGTACTTC.

CDR3: CASSQEGAGGQVREQFF. The DNA for the CDR3 is TGTGCCAGCAGCCAAGAAGGAGCGGGAGGGCAGGTTCGGGAGCAGTTCTTC. J is TRBJ2-1 and V is TRBV3-1, with 10 bases that match TRBD2. V dropped 0 bases and J dropped 10; count of bases not matched to a gene: 12. In germline, CDR1 is LGHDT, CDR2 YNNKEL (reference sequence). The CDR3 is 17 amino acids.

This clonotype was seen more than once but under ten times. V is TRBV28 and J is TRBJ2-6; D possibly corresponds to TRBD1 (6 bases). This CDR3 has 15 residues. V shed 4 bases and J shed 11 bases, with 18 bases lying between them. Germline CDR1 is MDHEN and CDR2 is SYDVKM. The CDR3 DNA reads TGTGCCAGCAGTTCCTCCGGGACATCTCTCCACGTCCTGACTTTC. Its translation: CASSSSGTSLHVLTF.

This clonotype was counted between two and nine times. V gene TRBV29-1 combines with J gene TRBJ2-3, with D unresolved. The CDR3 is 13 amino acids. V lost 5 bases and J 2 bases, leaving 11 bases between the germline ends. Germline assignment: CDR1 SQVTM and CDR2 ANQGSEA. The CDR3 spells CSVRLGFTDTQYF. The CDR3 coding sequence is TGCAGCGTTCGCCTCGGGTTCACAGATACGCAGTATTTT.

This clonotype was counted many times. The CDR3 coding sequence is TGCGCCAGCAGTGAGGGTTACGAGCAGTACTTC. It encodes CASSEGYEQYF. The V gene is TRBV10-1, the J gene TRBJ2-7, with D unclear. CDR3 length: 11 residues. The V gene's germline CDR1 is WNHNN and CDR2 SYGVQD (reference sequence). V was cut by 2 bases and J by 4 bases, with 3 bases left in between.

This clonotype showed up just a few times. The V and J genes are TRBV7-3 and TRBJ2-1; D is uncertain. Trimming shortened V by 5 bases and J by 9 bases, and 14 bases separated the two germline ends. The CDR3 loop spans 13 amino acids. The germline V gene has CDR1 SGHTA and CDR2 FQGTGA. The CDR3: CASSPPLSSEQFF. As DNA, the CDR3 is TGTGCCAGCAGCCCCCCCCTCAGCAGTGAGCAGTTCTTC. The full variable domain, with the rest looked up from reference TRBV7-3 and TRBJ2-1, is GAGVSQTPSNKVTEKGKYVELRCDPISGHTALYWYRQSLGQGPEFLIYFQGTGAADDSGLPNDRFFAVRPEGSVSTLKIQRTERGDSAVYLCASSPPLSSEQFFGPGTRLTVL.

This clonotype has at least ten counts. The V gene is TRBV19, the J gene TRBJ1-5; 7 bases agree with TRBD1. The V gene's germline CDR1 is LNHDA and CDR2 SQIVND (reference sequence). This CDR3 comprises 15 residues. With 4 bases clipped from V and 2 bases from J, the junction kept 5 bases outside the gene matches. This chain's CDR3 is CASSTRQGGNQPQHF. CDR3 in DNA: TGTGCCAGTAGTACCAGACAGGGTGGCAATCAGCCCCAGCATTTT.